The 5 T cell receptor beta chains reported below all come from one sample, sequenced in a study of cytomegalovirus exposure and HLA in healthy donors. Primers included in the PCR were 60 Vbeta and 13 Jbeta primers. TCRdb's table, derived via immunoSEQ multiplex PCR, lists solely in-frame clones and lacks some. Among roughly 150,000 clones listed, more than 60% were seen once. The sequenced material came from PBMCs. These receptor sequences come from a man between 40 and 49 years old in good health and CMV-seropositive.

The genes are TRBV9 and TRBJ1-2; D is unclear. This CDR3 is 12 amino acids long. The germline V gene has CDR1 SGDLS and CDR2 YYNGEE. V was cut by 2 bases and J by 3 bases, with 5 bases left in between. CDR3 protein: CASSVSDYGYTF. The CDR3 DNA reads as TGTGCCAGCAGCGTCTCCGACTATGGCTACACCTTC.

The chain carries TRBV4-2 and TRBJ2-5, with 10 bases fitting TRBD2. The germline gives CDR1 LGHNA, CDR2 YNFKEQ. This CDR3 is built from 16 residues. With 3 bases clipped from V and 5 bases from J, the junction kept 9 bases outside the gene matches. CDR3 amino acids: CASSQIAGGPKETQYF. CDR3 DNA: TGTGCCAGCAGCCAGATAGCGGGAGGCCCCAAGGAGACCCAGTACTTC.

The table lists this clone with a count of one. The chain employs TRBV28 and TRBJ2-1; 9 nucleotides match TRBD2. Trimming took 6 bases from V and 5 from J; bases not matched to a gene: 8. CDR3 size: 15 residues. Germline V lookup: CDR1 MDHEN, CDR2 SYDVKM. CDR3 amino acids: CASRISGSGDNEQFF. The CDR3, as DNA: TGTGCCAGCAGAATTAGCGGGAGTGGGGACAATGAGCAGTTCTTC. Together with reference TRBV28 and TRBJ2-1, the CDR3 gives the full variable domain: DVKVTQSSRYLVKRTGEKVFLECVQDMDHENMFWYRQDPGLGLRLIYFSYDVKMKEKGDIPEGYSVSREKKERFSLILESASTNQTSMYLCASRISGSGDNEQFFGPGTRLTVL.

The rearrangement links TRBV15 to TRBJ2-7; D may be TRBD1 (7 bases). Germline V gene lookup returns CDR1 LNHNV and CDR2 YYDKDF (reference sequence). V lost 1 base, J lost 0 bases, and 25 bases lay in between. The CDR3 consists of 20 residues. In DNA form, the CDR3 reads TGTGCCACCAGCAGAGTAGCGGCTAGGGGGCCGACTGATTACTCCTACGAGCAGTACTTC. Residues: CATSRVAARGPTDYSYEQYF.

The V gene is TRBV28, the J gene TRBJ1-5; possible D gene TRBD1, 5 bases. Trimming shortened V by 3 bases and J by 7 bases, and 16 bases separated the two germline ends. Looked up from germline, CDR1 is MDHEN and CDR2 is SYDVKM. The CDR3 totals 15 residues. As DNA, the CDR3 is TGTGCCAGCAGTTTGGCTCAGGGTTTGGGGCAGCCCCAGCATTTT. Translating gives CASSLAQGLGQPQHF. Filled out from reference TRBV28 and TRBJ1-5, the complete variable domain reads DVKVTQSSRYLVKRTGEKVFLECVQDMDHENMFWYRQDPGLGLRLIYFSYDVKMKEKGDIPEGYSVSREKKERFSLILESASTNQTSMYLCASSLAQGLGQPQHFGDGTRLSIL.